These 14 T cell receptor beta chains were all obtained from the same sample, sequenced in a study of blood T cell repertoires in COVID-19. The assay was immunoSEQ multiplex PCR, and TCRdb's table has in-frame clones only and misses some. The sample yields approximately 210,000 clones, more than 75% seen once. Input material: peripheral blood. All receptors derive from a woman in her thirties or forties with acute or convalescent COVID-19.

This clone was counted between two and nine times. The gene calls are TRBV27 and TRBJ1-5, with TRBD1 identical over 7 bases. The CDR3 is 14 residues long. V lost 6 bases, J lost 5 bases, and 7 bases stayed unmatched. CDR1 is MNHEY, CDR2 SMNVEV, per germline (reference sequence). The CDR3 loop reads CASSIRDSYQPQHF. The CDR3 DNA reads as TGTGCCAGCAGCATCCGGGACAGCTATCAGCCCCAGCATTTT.

The rearrangement links TRBV4-1 to TRBJ1-2, with 7 bases aligning to TRBD1. Trimming cost V 4 bases and J 4 bases; bases outside gene matches: 6. CDR1 is MGHRA, CDR2 YSYEKL, per germline. The CDR3 runs 14 residues. For the CDR3, the DNA is TGCGCCAGCAGCCGTGGGACAGTCCTCTATGGCTACACCTTC. This encodes CASSRGTVLYGYTF.

Comments on this clone: Other nucleotide sequences from this sample produce the same CDR3. The chain employs TRBV5-8 and TRBJ2-3; D might be TRBD1 (5 bases). V was clipped by 0 bases and J by 4 bases, with 6 bases between them. This CDR3 comprises 13 residues. The V gene's germline CDR1 is SGHTS and CDR2 YDEGEE. The DNA of the CDR3 is TGTGCCAGCAGCTTGGGGGGCCCAGATACGCAGTATTTT. Translation: CASSLGGPDTQYF.

The V gene is TRBV7-9, the J gene TRBJ1-1; 7 bases are shared with TRBD1. Germline loops: CDR1 SEHNR, CDR2 FQNEAQ (reference sequence). With V trimmed by 4 bases and J by 1 base, 6 bases remained unmatched. This CDR3 has 15 residues. The CDR3 DNA is TGTGCCAGCAGCTCCGGGGGACAGAAGAACACTGAAGCTTTCTTT. Translation: CASSSGGQKNTEAFF.

This chain joins TRBV5-1 and TRBJ2-2; no reliable D call. V was pared by 4 bases and J by 6 bases, with 13 bases between. CDR1 and CDR2 (germline): SGHRS, YFSETQ. CDR3 length: 14 amino acids. CDR3 DNA: TGCGCCAGCAGCAAATCCTCCGGTGCCGGGGAGCTGTTTTTT. As protein: CASSKSSGAGELFF.

The chain has TRBV19 and TRBJ2-5; the match to TRBD2 covers 12 bases. The V gene's germline CDR1 is LNHDA and CDR2 SQIVND (reference sequence). V lost 5 bases and J lost 4; bases outside the gene matches: 8. CDR3 length equals 16 residues. CDR3 amino acids: CASSVSSGGALETQYF. The CDR3 nucleotides are TGTGCCAGTAGTGTTTCTAGCGGGGGGGCCTTAGAGACCCAGTACTTC.

The chain employs TRBV7-6 and TRBJ2-3, with D perhaps TRBD1 (5 bases). The CDR3 extends over 18 amino acids. In germline, CDR1 is SGHVS, CDR2 FNYEAQ. V lost 5 bases, J lost 3 bases, and 24 bases lay in between. CDR3 amino acids: CASSQNPRAGIGTDTQYF. Here the CDR3 DNA reads TGTGCCAGCAGCCAGAACCCAAGGGCAGGGATAGGGACAGATACGCAGTATTTT.

The chain has TRBV7-2 and TRBJ1-2; 8 bases match TRBD1. V gave up 2 bases and J gave up 1 base; unmatched junction bases: 3. CDR1 and CDR2 from the germline V gene are SGHTA and FQGNSA. CDR3 length equals 15 residues. The CDR3 region is CASSLLTGDNYGYTF. In nucleotides, the CDR3 is TGTGCCAGCAGCTTATTGACAGGGGATAACTATGGCTACACCTTC.

In this sample, this clone turned up a few times. The chain has TRBV19 and TRBJ1-5; D remains unclear. V was cut by 6 bases and J by 4 bases, with 7 bases left in between. Germline V gene lookup returns CDR1 LNHDA and CDR2 SQIVND (reference sequence). The CDR3 is 12 residues long. CDR3 sequence: CASRDTNQPQHF. In DNA form, the CDR3 reads TGTGCCAGTAGAGACACTAATCAGCCCCAGCATTTT.

The chain is built from TRBV9 and TRBJ1-2; 7 bases match TRBD1. V trimming: 0 bases; J trimming: 7 bases; junction bases outside the gene matches: 3. This CDR3 has 13 amino acids. Germline lookup yields CDR1 SGDLS and CDR2 YYNGEE. CDR3 protein: CASSVGDRPGYTF. The CDR3 bases are TGTGCCAGCAGCGTAGGGGACAGACCTGGCTACACCTTC.

The chain couples TRBV30 to TRBJ2-7; a weak D match, TRBD2 (7 bases). The germline V gene encodes CDR1 GTSNPN and CDR2 SVGIG (reference sequence). V was clipped by 1 base and J by 1 base, with 11 bases between them. The length of the CDR3 is 14 residues. Here the CDR3 DNA reads TGTGCCTGGAGTGGTGGGGGGGCTTCCTACGAGCAGTACTTC. It is translated as CAWSGGGASYEQYF.

The V and J genes are TRBV7-9 and TRBJ2-1; 8 bases align to TRBD2. The CDR3 loop spans 14 amino acids. Germline trimming cut 7 bases from V and 4 bases from J; bases unmatched to any gene: 6. Germline V lookup: CDR1 SEHNR, CDR2 FQNEAQ (reference sequence). The CDR3 is CASIRPGGYNEQFF. The CDR3 DNA follows: TGTGCCAGCATCAGACCGGGGGGGTACAATGAGCAGTTCTTC.

V and J are TRBV29-1 and TRBJ1-2, with 9 bases that match TRBD1. Trimming cost V 7 bases and J 4 bases; bases outside gene matches: 4. The CDR3 extends over 12 amino acids. Germline V CDR1 and CDR2: SQVTM, ANQGSEA. CDR3 amino acids: CSAGTGLYGYTF. As DNA, the CDR3 is TGCAGCGCCGGGACAGGGCTCTATGGCTACACCTTC.

V gene TRBV27 combines with J gene TRBJ2-2; no firm D call. V lost 10 bases, J lost 4 bases, and 7 bases lay in between. From germline, CDR1 is MNHEY and CDR2 SMNVEV (reference sequence). The CDR3 spans 11 residues. In DNA, the CDR3 is TGTGCCACAAGAGTCACCGGGGAGCTGTTTTTT. Amino acids: CATRVTGELFF.